This paragraph covers one TCR beta chain sequence. The sample comes from a study of shared clonotypes between healthy human individuals. V shed 2 bases and J shed 0 bases, with 12 bases lying between them. In germline, CDR1 is ENHRY, CDR2 SYGVKD. The CDR3 is 16 residues long. Libraries were prepared by immunoSEQ multiplex PCR; TCRdb keeps only in-frame clonotypes and omits some of them. The repertoire includes about 460,000 clones, around 77% of them detected once, and about 12% sits in the top ten. The sequence came from a middle-aged woman in good health. Some clones in this sample may be carry-over from other donors' samples. The chain employs TRBV10-3 and TRBJ2-3; no reliable D call. Sequencing was done on a sample of PBMCs. The CDR3 DNA reads as TGTGCCATCAGTGAGGCCCGGCAGAGAAGCACAGATACGCAGTATTTT. It yields the protein CAISEARQRSTDTQYF.